Sequencing of this TCR beta chain was carried out in a study of blood T cell repertoires in COVID-19 (dated by TCRdb to the early 2020s). Background on the whole study: The collaborator samples originated in the United States, Italy and Spain and spanned the acute and convalescent phases of COVID-19. The material from the prospective study consisted of cDNA or gDNA derived from T cells, B-cell-depleted T cells, or PBMCs. Subjects who had been exposed to COVID-19, were actively infected with it, or had recovered from it provided the deeply sampled blood TCRbeta repertoires that made up the dataset. The repertoires were released in a freely available public database intended as a resource for research on the immune response to SARS-CoV-2. Samples came from the ongoing ImmuneRACE study (first 160 participants) plus 1,254 subjects from 6 global collaborators. Sample metadata almost always included a de-identified subject ID, COVID-19 status, age in years and sex. Where HLA class I and class II types were available, the types were taken from metadata supplied by the sample provider, not from assay-based typing.

Whole blood was collected in K2EDTA tubes by collaborating institutions according to the institutions' own protocols. Collaborator samples were shipped for TCRbeta analysis as frozen whole blood, isolated PBMCs, or DNA extracted from either sample type. About this clone: What this receptor recognizes is not known. No much larger clone is present one base from it, and per-base qualities are unavailable.

TCRbeta CDR3 regions were amplified from genomic DNA by means of the immunoSEQ Assay, a bias-controlled multiplex PCR. The published analysis was carried out like this. The number of nucleated cells in each sample was estimated by amplification of reference gene primers within the assay. To quantify the absolute abundance of each unique TCRbeta CDR3 rearrangement, sequence reads were collapsed and filtered. Productive Simpson clonality was computed per sample as the square root of Simpson's diversity index over productive rearrangements. Sourced from immuneACCESS, this table was stored by TCRdb with only in-frame sequences that have V and J called. A share of the clones is absent; for the studies checked, an unresolved V gene accounts for under half, and the remainder has no known explanation. For V, J and clone size, that table is used; D and trimming come from the DNA. The sample table holds about 45,000 clones, of which around 79% were seen once. 11% to 15% of the sample goes to the ten largest clones.

The paper as a whole reports these results and caveats: The amount of clinical and demographic metadata varied by source and participant and was provided uncurated.

The CDR3 contains 16 residues, cysteine and phenylalanine counted. Only the CDR3 part of the read is kept: 48 bases, read in frame from the first base. Relative to germline, V is missing 6 bases and J is missing 6 bases, with 9 bases of the junction outside any gene match. CDR1 is given as SNHLY and CDR2 as FYNNEI, both from the germline V gene. This receptor chain uses TRBV2 and TRBJ1-4; 11 bases in the junction line up with TRBD1. The sequence was collected from a human donor in a cohort sampled during active COVID-19. Sequenced sample: peripheral blood. CDR3 reads: CASRVGTGGSYEKLFF. The bases read TGTGCCAGCAGGGTCGGGACAGGGGGTTCATATGAAAAACTGTTTTTT. Beyond the CDR3, the reference TRBV2 and TRBJ1-4 genes provide the residues; the full variable domain reads: EPEVTQTPSHQVTQMGQEVILRCVPISNHLYFYWYRQILGQKVEFLVSFYNNEISEKSEIFDDQFSVERPDGSNFTLKIRSTKLEDSAMYFCASRVGTGGSYEKLFFGSGTQLSVL.